These 30 T cell receptor beta chains share one sample of origin, sequenced in a study of cytomegalovirus exposure and HLA in healthy donors. Vbeta (60) and Jbeta (13) primers were used in the PCR. Sequencing was performed with immunoSEQ multiplex PCR; in TCRdb, only in-frame clones are kept and a portion is missing. Its listing shows around 150,000 clones. Sequencing input: PBMCs. Receptor source: a man between 35 and 55 years old in good health and CMV-seronegative.

The chain employs TRBV6-5 and TRBJ1-4; D might be TRBD1 (6 bases). V was pared by 6 bases and J by 7 bases, with 18 bases between. CDR3 length: 15 residues. From germline, CDR1 is MNHEY and CDR2 SVGAGI. The chain's CDR3 is CASRPTGTHPEKLFF. The CDR3 DNA is TGTGCCAGCAGACCTACCGGGACACACCCTGAAAAACTGTTTTTT.

J is TRBJ2-7 and V is TRBV4-2, with TRBD2 identical over 7 bases. V gave up 5 bases and J gave up 4 bases; unmatched junction bases: 17. Germline V CDR1 and CDR2: LGHNA, YNFKEQ. The CDR3 sequence is 17 residues long. CDR3 amino acids: CASSSRDVSGYIYEQYF. CDR3 DNA: TGTGCCAGCAGCTCACGGGATGTTAGCGGGTACATATACGAGCAGTACTTC.

The chain has TRBV2 and TRBJ2-3, with 10 bases that match TRBD2. Germline CDR1 SNHLY, CDR2 FYNNEI. J gave up 2 bases and V 5 bases, and 4 bases lay outside the gene matches. CDR3 length equals 15 residues. The CDR3 loop is CASSLAGGPTDTQYF. CDR3 DNA: TGTGCCAGCAGTTTAGCGGGGGGCCCCACAGATACGCAGTATTTT.

This chain links TRBV7-3 with TRBJ2-5; D may be TRBD2 (7 bases). Trimming took off 5 bases at V and 4 bases at J, with 14 bases between the two ends. CDR1 and CDR2 (germline): SGHTA, FQGTGA. CDR3 length equals 14 residues. CDR3 sequence (DNA): TGTGCCAGCAGCCCCGGAGGGGGGGCAGAGACCCAGTACTTC. This translates into CASSPGGGAETQYF.

This chain links TRBV6-1 with TRBJ2-5; the D is unclear. This CDR3 comprises 11 residues. From germline, CDR1 is MNHNS and CDR2 SASEGT. V dropped 4 bases and J dropped 5 bases, with 5 bases sitting between them. The CDR3 DNA reads as TGTGCCAGCAGTGGGCAGGAGACCCAGTACTTC. It translates to CASSGQETQYF.

The chain uses TRBV5-1 and TRBJ2-7; D may be TRBD1 (6 bases). Germline values: CDR1 SGHRS, CDR2 YFSETQ. CDR3 length: 15 amino acids. Trimming cost V 0 bases and J 5 bases, with 15 bases left between them. The CDR3 is CASSLEDSRSDEQYF. DNA for the CDR3: TGCGCCAGCAGCTTGGAGGACAGTCGGTCCGACGAGCAGTACTTC.

The genes are TRBV11-2 and TRBJ2-5, with 7 bases identical to TRBD2. This CDR3 region has 16 residues. Germline assignment: CDR1 SGHAT and CDR2 FQNNGV. V was clipped by 1 base and J by 2 bases; unmatched bases: 7. CDR3: CASSLVETSRQETQYF. Written as DNA, the CDR3 is TGTGCCAGCAGCTTAGTAGAGACTAGCAGGCAAGAGACCCAGTACTTC.

The chain employs TRBV7-6 and TRBJ2-7; possibly TRBD1 for D (6 bases). From germline, CDR1 is SGHVS and CDR2 FNYEAQ. The CDR3 has 15 amino acids. V lost 2 bases and J 2 bases, leaving 13 bases between the germline ends. CDR3 protein: CASSLSTTGPYEQYF. DNA for the CDR3: TGTGCCAGCAGCTTATCCACGACAGGTCCCTACGAGCAGTACTTC.

The gene calls are TRBV10-3 and TRBJ1-5; TRBD1 aligns across 7 bases. Germline V gene sequence: CDR1 ENHRY, CDR2 SYGVKD. V dropped 2 bases and J dropped 5; count of bases not matched to a gene: 6. The CDR3 is 15 amino acids. The chain's CDR3 is CAISELDRAYQPQHF. CDR3 nucleotide sequence: TGTGCCATCAGTGAGCTCGACAGGGCCTATCAGCCCCAGCATTTT.

This chain connects TRBV6-5 to TRBJ1-1; 8 bases are a match to TRBD1. Germline V gene data show CDR1 as MNHEY and CDR2 as SVGAGI. CDR3 length: 14 amino acids. V lost 5 bases and J lost 3; bases outside the gene matches: 5. CDR3 amino acids: CASSRDRGYTEAFF. The CDR3 DNA reads as TGTGCCAGCAGTCGTGACAGGGGATACACTGAAGCTTTCTTT.

V is TRBV5-6 and J is TRBJ2-6; D possibly corresponds to TRBD1 (6 bases). CDR3 length: 17 amino acids. V was shortened by 4 bases and J by 0 bases, with 14 bases between the two germline ends. Germline V CDR1 and CDR2: SGHDT, YYEEEE. CDR3 sequence reads: CASSRRTESSGANVLTF. CDR3 in DNA: TGTGCCAGCAGCAGACGGACAGAAAGCTCTGGGGCCAACGTCCTGACTTTC.

The V call is TRBV2, the J call TRBJ2-3, with TRBD2 as a possible D gene (6 bases). Germline-derived CDR1 and CDR2 are SNHLY and FYNNEI. V dropped 5 bases and J dropped 0 bases, with 12 bases sitting between them. This CDR3 comprises 15 residues. The CDR3 is CASSLGGASTDTQYF. The CDR3 DNA reads TGTGCCAGCAGTCTAGGAGGGGCGAGCACAGATACGCAGTATTTT.

This chain joins TRBV4-3 and TRBJ2-2; possible D gene TRBD2, 7 bases. Germline CDR1 and CDR2: LGHNA and YSLEER. This CDR3 region has 15 residues. V lost 8 bases, J lost 3 bases, and 16 bases lay in between. CDR3 loop: CASASGGAYTGELFF. CDR3 in DNA: TGCGCCAGCGCATCGGGGGGCGCGTACACCGGGGAGCTGTTTTTT.

V usage is TRBV7-6 and J usage is TRBJ2-7; maybe TRBD2 (6 bases). Germline V gene lookup returns CDR1 SGHVS and CDR2 FNYEAQ. V lost 5 bases and J lost 3, with 17 bases in between. The CDR3 contains 15 residues. The CDR3 region has the DNA TGTGCCAGCAGCAAAGAGGACGGGGGACGCTACGAGCAGTACTTC. Its translation: CASSKEDGGRYEQYF. Supplemented by reference TRBV7-6 and TRBJ2-7, the full variable domain reads GAGVSQSPRYKVTKRGQDVALRCDPISGHVSLYWYRQALGQGPEFLTYFNYEAQQDKSGLPNDRFSAERPEGSISTLTIQRTEQRDSAMYRCASSKEDGGRYEQYFGPGTRLTVT.

The chain recombines TRBV20-1 with TRBJ1-1, with TRBD1 matching over 10 bases. Trimming at V came to 6 bases and at J to 11 bases, leaving 3 bases not matched to a gene. CDR1 is DFQATT, CDR2 SNEGSKA, per germline (reference sequence). The length of the CDR3 is 10 residues. The DNA of the CDR3 is TGCAGTGCAGGGACAGGGGTGGCTTTCTTT. Its protein product is CSAGTGVAFF.

The chain employs TRBV6-6 and TRBJ1-1; no clear D gene. Germline V gene lookup returns CDR1 MNHNY and CDR2 SVGAGI (reference sequence). Trimming stripped 7 bases from V and 3 bases from J, with 15 bases between. The CDR3 length is 14 residues. In nucleotides, the CDR3 is TGTGCCAGCACCCCAACTTACCGCGACACTGAAGCTTTCTTT. It is translated as CASTPTYRDTEAFF.

V and J are TRBV28 and TRBJ1-2; D remains ambiguous. CDR1 is MDHEN and CDR2 is SYDVKM in the germline V gene. V was cut by 8 bases and J by 5 bases, with 9 bases left in between. This CDR3 has 11 residues. The CDR3 DNA follows: TGTGCCAGCCGGGAACCTTATGGCTACACCTTC. It is translated as CASREPYGYTF.

This chain joins TRBV6-6 and TRBJ1-1; 8 bases line up with TRBD1. The trim removed 4 bases at V and 3 bases at J, leaving 7 bases unmatched. The CDR3 sequence is 15 residues long. Germline CDR1 reads MNHNY; CDR2 reads SVGAGI (reference sequence). The CDR3 loop reads CASSSWTGRDTEAFF. CDR3 DNA sequence: TGTGCCAGCAGTTCCTGGACAGGGAGAGACACTGAAGCTTTCTTT.

The chain carries TRBV7-2 and TRBJ1-1; 11 nucleotides align to TRBD1. This CDR3 has 15 residues. Germline trimming cut 2 bases from V and 3 bases from J; bases unmatched to any gene: 2. Germline V lookup: CDR1 SGHTA, CDR2 FQGNSA. The CDR3 protein is CASSLWGQGDTEAFF. CDR3 nucleotides: TGTGCCAGCAGCTTATGGGGACAGGGGGACACTGAAGCTTTCTTT.

This rearrangement joins TRBV10-3 to TRBJ1-5; 9 positions agree with TRBD1. This CDR3 contains 15 residues. V lost 6 bases, J lost 5 bases, and 8 bases stayed unmatched. Germline V gene lookup returns CDR1 ENHRY and CDR2 SYGVKD. CDR3 DNA sequence: TGTGCCATCAGCCCTGGACAGGGGCGGGATCAGCCCCAGCATTTT. Translation: CAISPGQGRDQPQHF.

The V gene is TRBV5-8, the J gene TRBJ2-3; possibly TRBD2 for D (6 bases). The CDR3 sequence is 16 residues long. Germline V gene sequence: CDR1 SGHTS, CDR2 YDEGEE. V was trimmed by 0 bases and J by 3 bases, leaving 14 bases between them. The CDR3 is CASSLAAREATDTQYF. As DNA, the CDR3 is TGTGCCAGCAGCTTGGCCGCCAGGGAGGCGACAGATACGCAGTATTTT.

V gene TRBV7-6 combines with J gene TRBJ2-3; 7 positions match TRBD1. Germline V gene lookup returns CDR1 SGHVS and CDR2 FNYEAQ. This CDR3 is built from 16 residues. With 5 bases clipped from V and 5 bases from J, the junction kept 13 bases outside the gene matches. CDR3 in DNA: TGTGCCAGCAGCCCTTGGAGGACAGGTATTGAAGATACGCAGTATTTT. It specifies CASSPWRTGIEDTQYF.

The V gene is TRBV4-1, the J gene TRBJ1-1; 7 bases line up with TRBD1. The germline CDR1 and CDR2 sequences are MGHRA and YSYEKL. The CDR3 has 16 amino acids. J lost 2 bases, V lost 1 base, and 7 bases had no gene match. DNA for the CDR3: TGCGCCAGCAGCCAAGGCTGGGACAGAAGAAACACTGAAGCTTTCTTT. It is translated as CASSQGWDRRNTEAFF.

This chain links TRBV5-4 with TRBJ1-2; 9 nucleotides agree with TRBD1. CDR1 SGHNT and CDR2 YYREEE come from the germline V gene (reference sequence). The V gene end was trimmed by 0 bases and the J gene end by 2 bases; junction bases not matched to a gene: 5. CDR3 length equals 16 residues. The CDR3 sequence: CASSLGSTGGNYGYTF. The CDR3 nucleotides read TGTGCCAGCAGCTTGGGTTCGACAGGGGGGAACTATGGCTACACCTTC. The whole variable domain, filled in from reference TRBV5-4 and TRBJ1-2, reads ETGVTQSPTHLIKTRGQQVTLRCSSQSGHNTVSWYQQALGQGPQFIFQYYREEENGRGNFPPRFSGLQFPNYSSELNVNALELDDSALYLCASSLGSTGGNYGYTFGSGTRLTVV.

The chain recombines TRBV18 with TRBJ2-3, with D uncertain. CDR3 length equals 11 residues. Trimming took off 4 bases at V and 5 bases at J, with 4 bases between the two ends. CDR1 KGHSH and CDR2 LQKENI come from the germline V gene. The CDR3 reads CASSLVDTQYF. CDR3 coding DNA: TGTGCCAGCTCACTCGTAGATACGCAGTATTTT.

This rearrangement joins TRBV19 to TRBJ1-4; D is possibly TRBD1 (5 bases). Germline V gene data show CDR1 as LNHDA and CDR2 as SQIVND (reference sequence). The CDR3 consists of 16 residues. With 5 bases removed from V and 9 bases from J, the gap between germline ends came to 22 bases. CDR3 coding DNA: TGTGCCAGTAGTGGACCGCGACAGAGCAATATGAAAAAACTGTTTTTT. Translating gives CASSGPRQSNMKKLFF.

The rearrangement links TRBV7-9 to TRBJ2-7, with a weak D call TRBD1 (6 bases). Germline CDR1 is SEHNR and CDR2 is FQNEAQ (reference sequence). The CDR3 covers 14 residues. With 5 bases removed from V and 2 bases from J, the gap between germline ends came to 13 bases. CDR3 DNA sequence: TGTGCCAGCAGCCCACGGACAGCACCCTACGAGCAGTACTTC. As protein: CASSPRTAPYEQYF.

The rearrangement links TRBV6-6 to TRBJ2-5; TRBD2 matches 9 bases. V gave up 6 bases and J gave up 5 bases; unmatched junction bases: 4. CDR3 size: 13 residues. Germline V CDR1 and CDR2: MNHNY, SVGAGI (reference sequence). CDR3 region: CASRRGGDETQYF. As DNA, the CDR3 is TGTGCCAGCAGGCGGGGGGGTGATGAGACCCAGTACTTC.

This sequence joins TRBV9 and TRBJ1-5; no reliable D call. Trimming removed 0 bases at V and 6 bases at J, with 7 bases between. This CDR3 has 13 amino acids. The germline gives CDR1 SGDLS, CDR2 YYNGEE. The CDR3 nucleotides read TGTGCCAGCAGCGTAGCTGAGGGTCAGCCCCAGCATTTT. This gives the protein CASSVAEGQPQHF.

CDR3 nucleotides: TGCAGCGTTACCGGGACAGGGGAAGGCTACACCTTC. Translation gives CSVTGTGEGYTF. The chain couples TRBV29-1 to TRBJ1-2, with 10 bases aligning to TRBD1. V gave up 5 bases and J gave up 8 bases; unmatched junction bases: 5. This CDR3 comprises 12 residues. Germline V gene sequence: CDR1 SQVTM, CDR2 ANQGSEA.